The next 28 T cell receptor beta chains were all read from a single sample in a study of T cell responses to AZD1222 COVID-19 vaccine. Sequencing was performed with immunoSEQ multiplex PCR; in TCRdb, only in-frame clones are kept and a portion is missing. The table records under 150,000 clones, roughly nine tenths of them present only once. The sequencing here drew on peripheral blood, taken 28 days after the second AZD1222 dose. Receptors were obtained from an adult who received the AZD1222 COVID-19 vaccine.

The chain recombines TRBV15 with TRBJ2-5; TRBD2 aligns across 11 bases. Germline CDR1 is LNHNV and CDR2 is YYDKDF (reference sequence). The CDR3 totals 15 residues. Trimming at V came to 3 bases and at J to 4 bases, leaving 4 bases not matched to a gene. In nucleotides, the CDR3 is TGTGCCACCAGCAGGCGCGGGACTAGCGGAGAGACCCAGTACTTC. Translating gives CATSRRGTSGETQYF.

V and J are TRBV28 and TRBJ1-4; the D gene is possibly TRBD1 (5 bases). The CDR3 runs to 17 residues. Germline CDR1 is MDHEN and CDR2 is SYDVKM. V was pared by 5 bases and J by 7 bases, with 23 bases between. Here the CDR3 reads CASSAGTPGVSGEKLFF. CDR3 nucleotides: TGTGCCAGCAGTGCCGGGACGCCGGGGGTGTCGGGTGAAAAACTGTTTTTT. The complete variable domain, with remaining parts taken from reference TRBV28 and TRBJ1-4, reads DVKVTQSSRYLVKRTGEKVFLECVQDMDHENMFWYRQDPGLGLRLIYFSYDVKMKEKGDIPEGYSVSREKKERFSLILESASTNQTSMYLCASSAGTPGVSGEKLFFGSGTQLSVL.

V usage is TRBV3-1 (or the pseudogene TRBV3-2) and J usage is TRBJ2-1; D gene unclear. The V end was cut by 4 bases, the J end by 4 bases, with 8 bases between. The CDR3 totals 13 residues. CDR1 is LGHDT, CDR2 YNNKEL, per germline (reference sequence). The CDR3 nucleotides read TGTGCCAGCAGCCCCCCCCCTTACAATGAGCAGTTCTTC. Translation gives CASSPPPYNEQFF.

The chain combines TRBV12-3 or TRBV12-4 with TRBJ1-5; D unclear. The CDR3 contains 13 residues. Trimming stripped 8 bases from V and 0 bases from J, with 8 bases between. CDR3 sequence reads: CASLGSSNQPQHF. The CDR3 nucleotides are TGTGCCAGCCTGGGGAGTAGCAATCAGCCCCAGCATTTT.

CDR3 sequence: CASSQVQGVGQPQHF. CDR3 bases: TGTGCCAGCAGCCAAGTACAGGGAGTTGGGCAGCCCCAGCATTTT. J is TRBJ1-5 and V is TRBV3-1 (or the pseudogene TRBV3-2); possible D gene TRBD1, 6 bases. The CDR3 runs 15 residues. V was trimmed by 1 base and J by 7 bases, leaving 14 bases between them. Germline CDR1 and CDR2: LGHDT and YNNKEL (reference sequence).

The chain carries TRBV4-2 and TRBJ1-6; D gene uncertain. Trimming took off 0 bases at V and 8 bases at J, with 11 bases between the two ends. Germline assignment: CDR1 LGHNA and CDR2 YNFKEQ. The CDR3 extends over 15 amino acids. The CDR3 protein is CASSQDPRRDSPLHF. The CDR3 DNA is TGTGCCAGCAGCCAAGACCCCAGGAGAGATTCACCCCTCCACTTT.

This chain uses TRBV5-6 with TRBJ1-4; D remains unclear. The CDR3 runs to 13 residues. The V and J ends lost 5 bases and 6 bases respectively, with 11 bases between them. CDR1 is SGHDT, CDR2 YYEEEE, per germline. CDR3 sequence: CASSEGIDEKLFF. CDR3 DNA sequence: TGTGCCAGCAGTGAAGGGATCGATGAAAAACTGTTTTTT.

The chain employs TRBV9 and TRBJ1-1, with D unclear. Trimming removed 4 bases from V and 1 base from J, with 14 bases in between. The CDR3 runs to 15 residues. Germline V gives CDR1 SGDLS, CDR2 YYNGEE. The CDR3 sequence: CASSMSGRRNTEAFF. In DNA form, the CDR3 reads TGTGCCAGCAGCATGAGCGGACGGCGGAACACTGAAGCTTTCTTT.

The rearrangement uses TRBV30 and TRBJ1-2; D not certain. V lost 1 base, J lost 0 bases, and 9 bases lay in between. CDR1 GTSNPN and CDR2 SVGIG come from the germline V gene (reference sequence). The CDR3 length is 14 residues. CDR3: CAWSGLDSNYGYTF. The CDR3 region has the DNA TGTGCCTGGAGTGGGTTGGACTCTAACTATGGCTACACCTTC. The whole variable domain, filled in from reference TRBV30 and TRBJ1-2, reads SQTIHQWPATLVQPVGSPLSLECTVEGTSNPNLYWYRQAAGRGLQLLFYSVGIGQISSEVPQNLSASRPQDRQFILSSKKLLLSDSGFYLCAWSGLDSNYGYTFGSGTRLTVV.

The J gene is TRBJ1-5, the V gene TRBV5-1; weak D call: TRBD1 (5 bases). V was trimmed by 0 bases and J by 6 bases, leaving 13 bases between them. CDR3 size: 15 residues. CDR1 SGHRS and CDR2 YFSETQ come from the germline V gene. The CDR3 sequence is CASSLEAGMGQPQHF. The CDR3 DNA reads as TGCGCCAGCAGCTTGGAGGCAGGGATGGGTCAGCCCCAGCATTTT. Using reference TRBV5-1 and TRBJ1-5 for the parts outside the CDR3, the full variable domain is KAGVTQTPRYLIKTRGQQVTLSCSPISGHRSVSWYQQTPGQGLQFLFEYFSETQRNKGNFPGRFSGRQFSNSRSEMNVSTLELGDSALYLCASSLEAGMGQPQHFGDGTRLSIL.

The CDR3 here is CASSMGTSGTYEQYF. The CDR3 nucleotides read TGTGCCAGCAGCATGGGGACTAGCGGCACCTACGAGCAGTACTTC. This rearrangement joins TRBV11-3 to TRBJ2-7; TRBD2 aligns across 11 bases. CDR1 and CDR2 (germline): SGHNT, YENEEA. Losses at the gene ends were 5 bases for V and 2 bases for J; bases not matched to a gene: 5. The CDR3 consists of 15 residues. The entire variable domain, with the rest obtained from reference TRBV11-3 and TRBJ2-7, is as follows: EAGVVQSPRYKIIEKKQPVAFWCNPISGHNTLYWYLQNLGQGPELLIRYENEEAVDDSQLPKDRFSAERLKGVDSTLKIQPAELGDSAVYLCASSMGTSGTYEQYFGPGTRLTVT.

The genes are TRBV6-5 and TRBJ2-7; 7 nucleotides match TRBD2. The CDR3 has 14 amino acids. V was pared by 7 bases and J by 0 bases, with 6 bases of the junction left unmatched. CDR1 MNHEY and CDR2 SVGAGI come from the germline V gene. CDR3 sequence reads: CASNRGGPSYEQYF. The CDR3 coding sequence is TGTGCCAGCAATAGGGGAGGGCCCTCCTACGAGCAGTACTTC.

The rearrangement joins TRBV5-8 to TRBJ2-4; D gene unclear. The CDR3 has 19 residues. The V end was cut by 0 bases, the J end by 3 bases, with 22 bases between. Per the germline V gene, CDR1 is SGHTS and CDR2 is YDEGEE. The DNA for the CDR3 is TGTGCCAGCAGCTTGGAGTCAATTAGGACCCCTCTGGGCAAAAACATTCAGTACTTC. This codes for CASSLESIRTPLGKNIQYF.

A few counts support this clone. The chain carries TRBV5-1 and TRBJ2-2; D gene uncertain. Germline CDR1 SGHRS, CDR2 YFSETQ. The ends were cut back, 5 bases at V and 7 bases at J, with 15 bases in the middle. The CDR3 has 14 residues. The CDR3 DNA follows: TGCGCCAGCAGACCTGGGGATGATGGCGGGGAGCTGTTTTTT. This sequence encodes CASRPGDDGGELFF.

The genes are TRBV24-1 and TRBJ1-5; weak D call: TRBD1 (6 bases). V was pared by 0 bases and J by 4 bases, with 9 bases between. Per the germline V gene, CDR1 is KGHDR and CDR2 is SFDVKD. The CDR3 sequence is 15 residues long. CDR3 in amino acids: CATSDLEGVNQPQHF. Written as DNA, the CDR3 is TGTGCCACCAGTGATTTGGAGGGGGTGAATCAGCCCCAGCATTTT.

This chain connects TRBV7-7 to TRBJ2-1, with unresolved D. The CDR3 has 13 amino acids. The V end was cut by 2 bases, the J end by 9 bases, with 11 bases between. Germline-derived CDR1 and CDR2 are SSHAT and FNYEAQ (reference sequence). This chain's CDR3 is CASSLSAVGEQFF. In DNA form, the CDR3 reads TGTGCCAGCAGCTTAAGTGCGGTAGGTGAGCAGTTCTTC.

The genes are TRBV11-2 and TRBJ2-2; TRBD1 matches 8 bases. V shed 5 bases, J shed 7 bases, and the junction held 12 bases outside the gene matches. CDR1 SGHAT and CDR2 FQNNGV come from the germline V gene. CDR3 length: 16 amino acids. The CDR3 region is CASSQRTGPGDGELFF. Here the CDR3 DNA reads TGTGCCAGCAGCCAGAGGACAGGGCCTGGCGACGGGGAGCTGTTTTTT.

This chain links TRBV27 with TRBJ1-1; TRBD1 might be the D (5 bases). Germline V CDR1 and CDR2: MNHEY, SMNVEV (reference sequence). Trimming took 4 bases from V and 4 from J, leaving 19 bases between them. The CDR3 sequence is 16 residues long. Here the CDR3 DNA reads TGTGCCAGCAGTTCGTCGCAGGGAGTTATAGGCACTGAAGCTTTCTTT. It encodes CASSSSQGVIGTEAFF.

The rearrangement uses TRBV28 and TRBJ2-3; possibly TRBD1 for D (5 bases). The CDR3 has 17 amino acids. Germline V gene sequence: CDR1 MDHEN, CDR2 SYDVKM. The V and J ends lost 3 bases and 4 bases respectively, with 20 bases between them. In DNA form, the CDR3 reads TGTGCCAGCAGTTTCCCCAACGACAGACCCTTGGCAGATACGCAGTATTTT. Protein product: CASSFPNDRPLADTQYF.

J is TRBJ2-3 and V is TRBV2; no firm D call. Per the germline V gene, CDR1 is SNHLY and CDR2 is FYNNEI. The CDR3 covers 13 residues. V lost 1 base and J 6 bases, leaving 8 bases between the germline ends. The CDR3: CASSEGLLDTQYF. CDR3 nucleotides: TGTGCCAGCAGTGAAGGCCTTCTCGATACGCAGTATTTT.

The V call is TRBV7-2, the J call TRBJ1-6; D not certain. Germline loops: CDR1 SGHTA, CDR2 FQGNSA. CDR3 size: 14 residues. V gave up 2 bases and J gave up 4 bases, with 6 bases separating them. The CDR3: CASSLRRYNSPLHF. Written as DNA, the CDR3 is TGTGCCAGCAGCTTAAGACGGTATAATTCACCCCTCCACTTT.

The chain employs TRBV5-5 and TRBJ2-2; D possibly corresponds to TRBD1 (6 bases). This CDR3 is built from 15 residues. Trimming left V 4 bases short and J 6 bases short, with 16 bases between. Looked up from germline, CDR1 is SGHKS and CDR2 is YYEKEE (reference sequence). The CDR3 coding sequence is TGTGCCAGCAGCCACCTTGAAGGGGGTCCCGGGGAGCTGTTTTTT. The encoded protein is CASSHLEGGPGELFF.

This chain joins TRBV15 and TRBJ1-5; no definite D call. Trimming removed 5 bases at V and 7 bases at J, with 15 bases between. The CDR3 consists of 14 residues. Germline CDR1 LNHNV, CDR2 YYDKDF (reference sequence). CDR3 sequence (DNA): TGTGCCACCAGCTCCGGAGGTGACCAACAGCCCCAGCATTTT. Its translation: CATSSGGDQQPQHF. Drawing the rest from reference TRBV15 and TRBJ1-5, the complete variable domain is DAMVIQNPRYQVTQFGKPVTLSCSQTLNHNVMYWYQQKSSQAPKLLFHYYDKDFNNEADTPDNFQSRRPNTSFCFLDIRSPGLGDTAMYLCATSSGGDQQPQHFGDGTRLSIL.

This clone has just one count. The gene calls are TRBV6-5 and TRBJ2-1; either TRBD1 or TRBD2 may supply D (5 bases each). The germline V gene has CDR1 MNHEY and CDR2 SVGAGI. This CDR3 contains 14 residues. Trimming pared 10 bases from V and 0 bases from J, leaving 13 bases between. The CDR3 DNA reads TGTGCCACCAGGGACCGCAGCTCCTACAATGAGCAGTTCTTC. It translates to CATRDRSSYNEQFF.

The chain joins TRBV7-8 to TRBJ1-1, with 11 bases identical to TRBD1. Trimming took 5 bases from V and 7 from J; bases not matched to a gene: 6. The CDR3 has 14 amino acids. Germline loops: CDR1 SGHVS, CDR2 FQNEAQ. The CDR3, as DNA: TGTGCCAGCAGCCCGCGGACAGGGGGCTTTGAAGCTTTCTTT. It is translated as CASSPRTGGFEAFF. Together with reference TRBV7-8 and TRBJ1-1, the CDR3 gives the full variable domain: GAGVSQSPRYKVAKRGQDVALRCDPISGHVSLFWYQQALGQGPEFLTYFQNEAQLDKSGLPSDRFFAERPEGSVSTLKIQRTQQEDSAVYLCASSPRTGGFEAFFGQGTRLTVV.

The rearrangement joins TRBV10-1 to TRBJ2-7; a weak D match, TRBD2 (6 bases). CDR3 length: 14 residues. With 5 bases removed from V and 4 bases from J, the gap between germline ends came to 15 bases. Germline values: CDR1 WNHNN, CDR2 SYGVQD (reference sequence). CDR3 protein: CASSPYREKYEQYF. The DNA of the CDR3 is TGCGCCAGCAGTCCCTATCGGGAGAAGTACGAGCAGTACTTC.

The V gene is TRBV6-4, the J gene TRBJ1-1, with D possibly matching TRBD1 (6 bases). Germline loops: CDR1 MRHNA, CDR2 SNTAGT. This CDR3 has 14 amino acids. Trimming removed 7 bases at V and 0 bases at J, with 12 bases between. The CDR3 reads CASIPGVMNTEAFF. The CDR3 DNA reads as TGTGCCAGCATCCCAGGGGTTATGAACACTGAAGCTTTCTTT.

Here the CDR3 DNA reads TGTGCCAGCAGCCTCAGAATTCCGACCCCCTACGAGCAGTACTTC. The encoded protein is CASSLRIPTPYEQYF. V usage is TRBV5-8 and J usage is TRBJ2-7; D is ambiguous. Germline V gives CDR1 SGHTS, CDR2 YDEGEE. V was pared by 4 bases and J by 2 bases, with 16 bases between. The CDR3 runs to 15 residues.